This T cell receptor (beta chain) was observed in a study of identifying expanded T cells in peripheral blood. Points from the study as a whole: Roughly two-week clone count variance significantly increased as total template count grew.

Profiled with immunoSEQ multiplex PCR; TCRdb holds only in-frame clones, not every one. The sample has under 90,000 clones; roughly 90% are singletons. Worth noting for this clone: Its antigen is still unknown.

What was sequenced was blood. The source of this sequence is a person aged 18 to 75 in good health.

The CDR3 DNA reads TGCGCCAGCTGTGTGGGGGGCAGAGAGACCCAGTACTTC. It codes for CASCVGGRETQYF. The chain links TRBV5-1 to TRBJ2-5; either TRBD1 or TRBD2 may supply D (6 bases each). Germline V gene data show CDR1 as SGHRS and CDR2 as YFSETQ. This CDR3 contains 13 residues. Trimming took 7 bases from V and 4 from J, leaving 14 bases between them.